Below are 2 T cell receptor beta chains sequenced from a single sample in a study of regulatory T cells in long-lasting Graves disease. For TCR beta, libraries came from iRepertoire HTBI primers and Arm-PCR of CDR3 regions. TCRdb ran MiXCR on the multiplex PCR reads and lists one entry per CDR3 protein. The profile shows a few hundred thousand distinct CDR3 sequences, about 20% of them singletons. The time point is: persistent/refractory GD, antithyroid drugs over 5 years with positive TRAb. PBMCs provided the RNA from which the TCR library was made. The sample was peripheral blood mononuclear cells (PBMCs), taken when the disease was refractory, from a patient treated with antithyroid drugs. These receptors originate from a female donor with Graves disease.

This clonotype has only a few counts. The chain is built from TRBV6-1 and TRBJ2-7; D not resolved. The V end lost 10 bases, the J end lost 6 bases, and 13 bases lay between the germline ends. In germline, CDR1 is MNHNS, CDR2 SASEGT. This CDR3 is built from 11 residues. The CDR3 coding sequence is TGTGCCATTCTCATCCCCCCCGAGCAGTACTTC. It encodes CAILIPPEQYF.

This clonotype was observed a handful of times. The rearrangement joins TRBV5-1 to TRBJ1-6; D uncertain. V shed 5 bases and J shed 10 bases, with 19 bases lying between them. This CDR3 region has 15 residues. Germline CDR1 SGHRS, CDR2 YFSETQ. The CDR3 spells CASRKEAATGSPLHF. The CDR3 bases are TGCGCCAGCAGAAAGGAGGCTGCAACGGGGTCACCCCTCCACTTT.